This T cell receptor beta chain appears in the sequencing data of a study of shared clonotypes between healthy human individuals (dated by TCRdb to the early 2020s). In the study overall: Three men and a couple of women, aged 18 to 49 years, made up the cohort. Leukapheresis yielded between about 0.94 and 8.9 billion PBMCs per donor. Per donor, three plates each were used for CD4 naive and CD4 memory, two for CD8 naive, and one for CD8 memory. Libraries were prepared and TCR repertoires were sequenced by different laboratories using diverse techniques, in order to increase sequencing depth and limit assay-specific biases. To estimate repertoire size and how much clonotypes are shared between individuals, the study performed deep sequencing of blood TCR repertoires from a few healthy adults. The full study reports these points: Pairwise subsampling led to the expectation that sequencing depth would affect the degree of clonotype sharing among donors. Only blood was sampled, and tissue TCR repertoires likely differ from those in blood. Even with the large sequencing depth, rarefaction of the sorted-subset datasets indicated that sequencing was incomplete. Because the study included only a small number of donors, the genetic and exposure-history diversity represented was limited. Across a handful of donors, around 5.4% of naive CD4, 3% to 3.5% of naive CD8, 2.3% of memory CD4, and approximately 0.42% of memory CD8 clonotypes were shared. Naive subsets generally had larger estimated clonotype richness than memory subsets did. Compared with non-shared clonotypes, the clonotypes found in all four sorted-subset donors had higher generation probabilities.

Using the deep immunoSEQ assay, multiplex PCR amplified TCR CDR3 regions from genomic DNA. Extracted genomic DNA from each cell subset was distributed evenly across all wells of several immunoSEQ 96-well plates, and each plate was treated as a replicate. For sorted subsets, 200 to 250 ng of genomic DNA, equivalent to 25,000 to 35,000 T cell genomes, went into each replicate PCR. Purified libraries were quantified with a Qubit 3.0 fluorometer, sized on a Bioanalyzer 2100, and re-quantified with the KAPA Library Quantification kit. Every immunoSEQ 96-well plate was sequenced on a dedicated single-read 150-cycle Illumina NextSeq 550 flow cell. On the study's bioinformatics: Because only junctional sequences without quality scores were contained in the immunoSEQ output, filtering matching that applied to full-length reads could not be performed. Sequences were annotated with PyIR, a Python wrapper for IgBLAST v1.9, and V/J genes and CDR3 were assigned using IMGT germline references. Any read was removed if the V/J assignment was weak (E-value above 1e-6), the CDR3 was missing, or the read contained stop codons, out-of-frame junctions, or ambiguous translated residues. V3J clonotypes were defined by identical inferred V gene, J gene, and CDR3 amino acid sequence. To compute the percentage overlap between repertoires, the number of shared unique clonotypes was divided by the size of the smaller repertoire. Three approaches were used to assess repertoire richness: RTK rarefaction, the Chao1 estimator, and Recon v2.1 estimates of unobserved clonotypes. OLGA was used to compute generation probabilities for all TCRbeta clonotypes that the gDNA method yielded from a handful of donors. TCRdb limited this immuneACCESS table to in-frame rearrangements with V and J called. A share of clones is missing; checked studies link under half to unresolved V genes, and the rest is unexplained. For V, J and clone size, that table is used; D and trimming come from the DNA. Present in this sample are millions of clones, approximately 94% of which were seen just once. Clones ranked in the top ten supply around 0.14% of the sample.

Notes on this clone: This clone's antigen is unknown. Base qualities are not at hand, and no much larger clone is one base apart.

Healthy HIV-negative adults with no recently reported acute infections or vaccinations were included as donors. Only Caucasian adults living in Nashville, Tennessee, USA were represented among the donors. CD4+ T cells were enriched by magnetic negative selection; naive cells were then positively selected on CD45RA, and the negative fraction formed the memory subset. Blood was obtained by leukapheresis, after which PBMCs were separated by Ficoll-Histopaque density gradient centrifugation and cryopreserved in liquid nitrogen vapor phase. Purity and quantity of every magnetically sorted T cell population were checked by analytical flow cytometry. Genomic DNA was isolated from every sorted fraction and measured by UV absorbance on a Nanodrop 2000c. Including the terminal cysteine and phenylalanine, the CDR3 comprises 13 residues. The entry retains the CDR3 DNA only, 39 bases that are in frame from base 1. CDR1 SGHAT and CDR2 FQNNGV were looked up in the germline V gene. The junction carries 4 bases between V and J, which are trimmed by 1 base and 2 bases respectively.

The TCR sequence derives from a man aged 18-30 years in good health. The rearranged chain carries TRBV11-2 and TRBJ2-3; confidence is insufficient to name the D gene. Material for sequencing was naive CD4+ T cells sorted from blood. Per the publication, the cell subset or site label means: CD45RA+ positively selected. The DNA sequence reads TGTGCCAGCAGCTTAGGGGACACAGATACGCAGTATTTT. Translated, it gives CASSLGDTDTQYF.